This TCR beta chain emerged from a study of blood T cell repertoires in COVID-19. Study overall: The United States, Italy and Spain provided the acute and convalescent COVID-19 samples. From T cells, B-cell-depleted T cells, or PBMCs came the material, which was cDNA or gDNA.

This clone has more than one count but fewer than ten. Germline CDR1 and CDR2: MNHNY and SVGAGI (reference sequence). V gave up 5 bases and J gave up 10 bases, with 18 bases separating them. The CDR3 is made up of 15 amino acids. Under the authors' procedure: Using reference gene primer amplification, nucleated cell counts were estimated. Assay used: immunoSEQ multiplex PCR; TCRdb lists only in-frame clones, some missing. V and J calls and clone size are those listed in that table; D and trimming were worked out from the DNA. The data show nearly 95,000 clones, roughly 88% seen once. The V gene is TRBV6-6, the J gene TRBJ1-6; TRBD1 might be the D (5 bases). The sample was peripheral blood. This TCR was sampled from a human donor with active COVID-19. The donor label of this sample is uncertain. The CDR3 DNA is TGTGCCAGCAGTACGGGTTCGCGGGGGGTATCACCCCTCCACTTT. Translation gives CASSTGSRGVSPLHF.